This TCR beta chain stems from a study of blood T cell repertoires in COVID-19 (dated by TCRdb to the early 2020s). General notes on the study: The collaborator samples originated in the United States, Italy and Spain and spanned the acute and convalescent phases of COVID-19. The material from the prospective study consisted of cDNA or gDNA derived from T cells, B-cell-depleted T cells, or PBMCs. Subjects who had been exposed to COVID-19, were actively infected with it, or had recovered from it provided the deeply sampled blood TCRbeta repertoires that made up the dataset. The repertoires were released in a freely available public database intended as a resource for research on the immune response to SARS-CoV-2. Samples came from the ongoing ImmuneRACE study (first 160 participants) plus 1,254 subjects from 6 global collaborators. A de-identified subject ID, COVID-19 status, age in years and sex were almost always included in the sample metadata. Where HLA class I and class II types were available, the types were taken from metadata supplied by the sample provider, not from assay-based typing.

About this clone: Its antigen is unknown. Base-call qualities are not available, and no considerably larger clone is one nucleotide away.

The immunoSEQ Assay, a bias-controlled multiplex PCR, was used to amplify TCRbeta CDR3 regions from genomic DNA. For the original study's pipeline: The number of nucleated cells in each sample was estimated from the amplification of reference gene primers within the assay. To quantify the absolute abundance of each unique TCRbeta CDR3 rearrangement, sequence reads were collapsed and filtered. Productive Simpson clonality was computed per sample as the square root of Simpson's diversity index over productive rearrangements. TCRdb obtained this table from immuneACCESS and retained in-frame rearrangements with V and J assigned. These tables miss some clones; where compared with another copy, unresolved V genes account for less than half of the shortfall, and the remainder is unexplained. From that table come the V and J calls and clone size; the DNA was used to work out D and trimming. The sample table holds some 240,000 clones, of which 88% were seen once. The biggest ten clones account for more than 8.5% of the sample.

General conclusions and limits of the study: The quantity of clinical and demographic metadata differed by source and by participant and was supplied without curation.

The CDR3 runs 14 amino acids, cysteine and phenylalanine included. The DNA shown is the 42-base CDR3, in frame from base 1. Ends trimmed: V by 4 bases, J by 4 bases; bases unmatched to a gene: 4. Per the germline V gene, SGHTA is the CDR1 and FQGTGA is the CDR2. In Seattle, one collaborating source enrolled patients while the infection was active and tracked those patients longitudinally over the course of disease. Each collaborating institution followed its own protocols to collect whole blood in K2EDTA tubes. For TCRbeta analysis, collaborator samples were shipped as frozen whole blood, as isolated PBMCs, or as DNA extracted from either sample type.

Specimen: peripheral blood. The sequence came from a woman aged 70-85 years with COVID-19, enrolled during active disease. Recombination connected TRBV7-3 to TRBJ2-3; 8 central bases correspond to TRBD1. The CDR3: CASSWGTGADTQYF. DNA sequence: TGTGCCAGCAGCTGGGGGACAGGAGCAGATACGCAGTATTTT.